A selection of T cell receptor beta chains follows, all from one sample in a study of blood T cell repertoires in COVID-19. Generated by immunoSEQ multiplex PCR, the TCRdb table keeps only in-frame clones and is missing some. The repertoire consists of approximately 260,000 clones, with 75% to 90% occurring once and the leading ten covering about 4.5%. The sequencing input was peripheral blood. The receptors were gathered from a woman in her 40s who had recovered from COVID-19. CDR3s include the opening cysteine and the closing phenylalanine or tryptophan. The order of the fields is V gene, clone size, D gene, J gene, CDR3 DNA, CDR3 protein. The D gene is left open where the match is weak. Clone size is not always given. Where it is, it says once, few, many or a class for expanded clones.

V: TRBV6-6; size: -; D: -; J: TRBJ1-1; DNA: TGTGCCAGCAGTCCCCTGCTAGGCTTGGAAAGTAGAATGAACACTGAAGCTTTCTTT; CDR3: CASSPLLGLESRMNTEAFF
V: TRBV6-5; size: -; D: -; J: TRBJ2-1; DNA: TGTGCCAGCAGTTTGGGACACCCAGGGAATGAGCAGTTCTTC; CDR3: CASSLGHPGNEQFF
V: TRBV4-1; size: -; D: -; J: TRBJ1-2; DNA: TGCGCCAGCAGCCAAGAATCACAGCCAAACTATGGCTACACCTTC; CDR3: CASSQESQPNYGYTF
V: TRBV24-1; size: -; D: TRBD1; J: TRBJ1-6; DNA: TGTGCCACCAGTGATTCGCGGACAGGGAATTCACCCCTCCACTTT; CDR3: CATSDSRTGNSPLHF
V: TRBV29-1; size: -; D: -; J: TRBJ1-2; DNA: TGCAGCGTTGTATCTAGAGGAGGCTCTGGCTACACCTTC; CDR3: CSVVSRGGSGYTF
V: TRBV7-9; size: -; D: -; J: TRBJ1-2; DNA: TGTGCCAGCAGCATAACAGGGACCAATGGCTACACCTTC; CDR3: CASSITGTNGYTF
V: TRBV30; size: -; D: TRBD1; J: TRBJ1-1; DNA: TGTGCCTGGAGACAAAGTCGGGACAGGGTGAAAGCTTTCTTT; CDR3: CAWRQSRDRVKAFF
V: TRBV19; size: -; D: -; J: TRBJ2-7; DNA: TGTGCCAGTAGTACGGGACTGATTCCCTACGAGCAGTACTTC; CDR3: CASSTGLIPYEQYF
V: TRBV5-1; size: -; D: TRBD2; J: TRBJ2-7; DNA: TGCGCCAGCAGCACCCCGACTAGCGGGGGGGCGACCCTCCCATACGAGCAGTACTTC; CDR3: CASSTPTSGGATLPYEQYF
V: TRBV6-2/TRBV6-3; size: few; D: -; J: TRBJ2-1; DNA: TGTGCCAGCAGTTATTTGGCGGGCTTAAATGAGCAGTTCTTC; CDR3: CASSYLAGLNEQFF